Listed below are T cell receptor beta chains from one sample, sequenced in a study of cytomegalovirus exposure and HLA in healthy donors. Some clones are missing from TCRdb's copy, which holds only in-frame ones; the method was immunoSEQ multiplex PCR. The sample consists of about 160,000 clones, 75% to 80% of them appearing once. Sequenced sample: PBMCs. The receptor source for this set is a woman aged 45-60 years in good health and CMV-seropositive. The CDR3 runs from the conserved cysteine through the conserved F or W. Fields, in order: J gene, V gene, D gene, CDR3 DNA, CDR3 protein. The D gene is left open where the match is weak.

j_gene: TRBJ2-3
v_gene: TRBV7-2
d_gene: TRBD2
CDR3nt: TGTGCCAGCAGCTCCGCGCTCGGGGGGGATACGCAGTATTTT
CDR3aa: CASSSALGGDTQYF

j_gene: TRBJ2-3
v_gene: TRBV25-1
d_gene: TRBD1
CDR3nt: TGTGCCACAGGACAGGCCATAACAGATACGCAGTATTTT
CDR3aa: CATGQAITDTQYF

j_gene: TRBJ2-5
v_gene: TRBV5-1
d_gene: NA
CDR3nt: TGCGCCAGCAGCTTGGGGCCAGATCGAGAGACCCAGTACTTC
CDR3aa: CASSLGPDRETQYF

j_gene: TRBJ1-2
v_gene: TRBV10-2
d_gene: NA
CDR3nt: TGCGCCAGTTCCGTGGCAGGGGACTATGGCTACACCTTC
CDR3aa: CASSVAGDYGYTF

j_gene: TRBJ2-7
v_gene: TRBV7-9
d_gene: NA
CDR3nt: TGTGCCAGCAGCCCGGGGGTCCCCTACGAGCAGTACTTC
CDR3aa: CASSPGVPYEQYF

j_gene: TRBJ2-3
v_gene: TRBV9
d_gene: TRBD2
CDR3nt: TGTGCCAGCAGCCCCCTAGGAGGCGGGGGGGGTCAGGATACGCAGTATTTT
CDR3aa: CASSPLGGGGGQDTQYF

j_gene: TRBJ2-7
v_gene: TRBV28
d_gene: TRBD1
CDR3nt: TGTGCCAGCAGTTTATTACACAGGGGCCACGAGCAGTACTTC
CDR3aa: CASSLLHRGHEQYF

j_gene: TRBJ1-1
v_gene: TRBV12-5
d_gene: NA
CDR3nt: TGTGCTAGTGGTTTGAACGGGAACACTGAAGCTTTCTTT
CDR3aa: CASGLNGNTEAFF

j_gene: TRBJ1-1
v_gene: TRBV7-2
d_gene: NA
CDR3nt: TGTGCCAGCAGCTTCCAGGGCCAGAACACTGAAGCTTTCTTT
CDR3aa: CASSFQGQNTEAFF

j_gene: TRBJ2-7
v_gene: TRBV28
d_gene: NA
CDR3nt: TGTGCCAGCAGTTTGGGCAGGTCCTACGAGCAGTACTTC
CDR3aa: CASSLGRSYEQYF

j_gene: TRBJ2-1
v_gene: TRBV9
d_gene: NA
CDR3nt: TGTGCCAGCAGCGTAGATGCTACCTCCGAGGGTGAGCAGTTCTTC
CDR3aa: CASSVDATSEGEQFF

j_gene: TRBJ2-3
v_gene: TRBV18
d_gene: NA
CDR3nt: TGTGCCAGCTCATTACGGGGCACAGATACGCAGTATTTT
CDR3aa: CASSLRGTDTQYF

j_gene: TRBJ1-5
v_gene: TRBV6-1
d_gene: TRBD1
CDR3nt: TGTGCCACTCAAGAGACAGGGGAGGGGCCCCAGCATTTT
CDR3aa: CATQETGEGPQHF

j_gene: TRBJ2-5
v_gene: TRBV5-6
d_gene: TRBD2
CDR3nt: TGTGCCAGCAGCCTCGGACTAGCGGCTCCCACACAGTACTTC
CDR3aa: CASSLGLAAPTQYF

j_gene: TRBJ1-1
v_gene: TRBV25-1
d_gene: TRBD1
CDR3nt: TGTGCCAGCAGACCGGGACAGGGGGCGTTTAACACTGAAGCTTTCTTT
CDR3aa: CASRPGQGAFNTEAFF

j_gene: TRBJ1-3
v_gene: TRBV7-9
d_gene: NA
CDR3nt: TGTGCCAGCAGCTTAATGGCCCTAGGGGGTGACACCATATATTTT
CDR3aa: CASSLMALGGDTIYF

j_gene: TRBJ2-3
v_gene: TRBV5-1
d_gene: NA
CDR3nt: TGCGCCAGCAGCTCCTTGAGCACAGATACGCAGTATTTT
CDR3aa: CASSSLSTDTQYF

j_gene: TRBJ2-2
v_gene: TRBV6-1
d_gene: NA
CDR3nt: TGTGCCAGCAGCCGTTATGTCGGCGGGGAGCTGTTTTTT
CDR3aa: CASSRYVGGELFF

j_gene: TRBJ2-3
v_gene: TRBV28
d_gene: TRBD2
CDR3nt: TGTGCCAGCAGTCAAATTACAGGGGACAGCGGGGGGGCAGATACGCAGTATTTT
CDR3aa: CASSQITGDSGGADTQYF

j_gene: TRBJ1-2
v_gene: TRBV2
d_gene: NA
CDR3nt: TGTGCCAGCAGTGCTCGACAGTGGGATGGCTACACCTTC
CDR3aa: CASSARQWDGYTF

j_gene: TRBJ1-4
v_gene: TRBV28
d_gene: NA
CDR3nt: TGTGCCAGCAGTCAACAGGGTAAAAAACTGTTTTTT
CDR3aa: CASSQQGKKLFF

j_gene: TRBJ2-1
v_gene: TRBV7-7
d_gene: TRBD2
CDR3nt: TGTGCTAGCAGCTTTAGCGGGGGGGAAAATGAGCAGTTCTTC
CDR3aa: CASSFSGGENEQFF